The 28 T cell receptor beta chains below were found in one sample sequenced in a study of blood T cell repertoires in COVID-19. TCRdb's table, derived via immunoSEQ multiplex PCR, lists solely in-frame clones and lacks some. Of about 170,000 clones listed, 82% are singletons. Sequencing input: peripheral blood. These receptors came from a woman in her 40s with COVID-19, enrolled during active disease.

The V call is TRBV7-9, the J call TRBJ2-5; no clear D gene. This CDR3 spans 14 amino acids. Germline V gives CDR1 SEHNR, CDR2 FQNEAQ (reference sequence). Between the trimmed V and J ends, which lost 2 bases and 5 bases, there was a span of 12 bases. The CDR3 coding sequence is TGTGCCAGCAGCTTAATTGGTAGCCGGGAGACCCAGTACTTC. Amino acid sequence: CASSLIGSRETQYF.

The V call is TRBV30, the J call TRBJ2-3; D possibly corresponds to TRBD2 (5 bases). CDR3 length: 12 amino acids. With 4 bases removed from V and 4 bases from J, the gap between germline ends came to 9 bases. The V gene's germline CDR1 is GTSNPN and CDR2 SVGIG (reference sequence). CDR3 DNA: TGTGCCTGGACGACTAACGCAGATACGCAGTATTTT. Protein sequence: CAWTTNADTQYF.

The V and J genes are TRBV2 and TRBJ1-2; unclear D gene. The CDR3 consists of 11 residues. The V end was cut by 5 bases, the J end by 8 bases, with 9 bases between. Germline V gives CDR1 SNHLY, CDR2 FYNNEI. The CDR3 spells CASSPGNGYTF. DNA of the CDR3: TGTGCCAGCAGTCCCGGGAACGGCTACACCTTC.

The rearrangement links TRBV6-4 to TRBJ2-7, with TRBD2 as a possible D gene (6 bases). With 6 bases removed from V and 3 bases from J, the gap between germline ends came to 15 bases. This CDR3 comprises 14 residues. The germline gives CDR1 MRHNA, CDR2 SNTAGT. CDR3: CASSRDLAYYEQYF. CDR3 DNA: TGTGCCAGCAGCCGGGACTTAGCGTACTACGAGCAGTACTTC.

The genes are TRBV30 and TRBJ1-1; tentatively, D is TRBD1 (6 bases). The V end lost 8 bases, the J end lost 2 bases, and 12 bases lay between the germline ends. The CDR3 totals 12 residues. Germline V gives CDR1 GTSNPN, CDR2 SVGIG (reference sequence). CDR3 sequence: CASGQLNTEAFF. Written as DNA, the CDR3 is TGTGCCAGTGGACAGCTTAACACTGAAGCTTTCTTT.

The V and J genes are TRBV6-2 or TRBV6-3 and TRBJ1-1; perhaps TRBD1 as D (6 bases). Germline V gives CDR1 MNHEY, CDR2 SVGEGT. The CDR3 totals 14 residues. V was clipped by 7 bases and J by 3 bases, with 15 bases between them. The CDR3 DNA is TGTGCCAGCACCCCCCGGGGGGCTGACACTGAAGCTTTCTTT. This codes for CASTPRGADTEAFF.

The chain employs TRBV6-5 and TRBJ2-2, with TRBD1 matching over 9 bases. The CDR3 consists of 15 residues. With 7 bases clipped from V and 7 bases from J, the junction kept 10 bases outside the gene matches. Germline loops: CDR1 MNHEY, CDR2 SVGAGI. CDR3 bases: TGTGCCAGCATGGGGACAGGGTTGTATAGCGGGGAGCTGTTTTTT. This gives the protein CASMGTGLYSGELFF.

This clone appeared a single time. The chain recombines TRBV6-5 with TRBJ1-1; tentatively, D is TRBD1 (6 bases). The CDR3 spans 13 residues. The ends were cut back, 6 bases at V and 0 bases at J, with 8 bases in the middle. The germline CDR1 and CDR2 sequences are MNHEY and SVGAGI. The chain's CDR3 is CASRNRVNTEAFF. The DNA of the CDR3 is TGTGCCAGCAGAAACAGGGTGAACACTGAAGCTTTCTTT.

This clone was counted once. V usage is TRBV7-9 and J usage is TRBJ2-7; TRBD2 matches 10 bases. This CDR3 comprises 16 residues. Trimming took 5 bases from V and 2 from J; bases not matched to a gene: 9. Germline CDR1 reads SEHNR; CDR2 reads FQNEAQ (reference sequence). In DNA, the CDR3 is TGTGCCAGCAGCACGGGGACTAGCGTCTTTCCCTACGAGCAGTACTTC. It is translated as CASSTGTSVFPYEQYF.

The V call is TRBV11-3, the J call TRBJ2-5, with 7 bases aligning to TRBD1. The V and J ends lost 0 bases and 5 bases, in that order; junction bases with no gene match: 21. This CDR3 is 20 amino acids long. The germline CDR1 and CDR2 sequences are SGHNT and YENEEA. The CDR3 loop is CASSLDNRQGSSSFRETQYF. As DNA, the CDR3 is TGTGCCAGCAGCTTAGACAACAGACAGGGCTCCTCCTCGTTTCGGGAGACCCAGTACTTC.

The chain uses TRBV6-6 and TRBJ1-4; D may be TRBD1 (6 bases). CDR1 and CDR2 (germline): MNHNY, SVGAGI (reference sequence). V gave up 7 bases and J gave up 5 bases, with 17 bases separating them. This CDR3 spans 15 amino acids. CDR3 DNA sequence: TGTGCCAGCAAGCAAACCTCGACAGGAAATGAAAAACTGTTTTTT. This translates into CASKQTSTGNEKLFF.

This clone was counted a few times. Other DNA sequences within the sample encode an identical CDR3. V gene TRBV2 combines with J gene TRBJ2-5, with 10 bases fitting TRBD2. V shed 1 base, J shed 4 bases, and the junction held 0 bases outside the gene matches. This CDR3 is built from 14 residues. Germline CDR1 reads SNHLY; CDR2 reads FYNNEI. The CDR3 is CASSEVAGGETQYF. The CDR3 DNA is TGTGCCAGCAGTGAAGTAGCGGGGGGAGAGACCCAGTACTTC. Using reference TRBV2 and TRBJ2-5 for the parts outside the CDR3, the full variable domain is EPEVTQTPSHQVTQMGQEVILRCVPISNHLYFYWYRQILGQKVEFLVSFYNNEISEKSEIFDDQFSVERPDGSNFTLKIRSTKLEDSAMYFCASSEVAGGETQYFGPGTRLLVL.

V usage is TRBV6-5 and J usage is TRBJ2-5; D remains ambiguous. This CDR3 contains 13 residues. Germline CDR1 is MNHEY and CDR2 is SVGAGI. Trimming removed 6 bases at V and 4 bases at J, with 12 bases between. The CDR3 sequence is CASRPRPGETQYF. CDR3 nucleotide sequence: TGTGCCAGCAGACCCAGGCCTGGAGAGACCCAGTACTTC.

DNA of the CDR3: TGTGCCAGCAGTTCGACAGTGAACACTGAAGCTTTCTTT. As protein: CASSSTVNTEAFF. This sequence joins TRBV6-5 and TRBJ1-1; tentatively, D is TRBD1 (5 bases). CDR3 length: 13 residues. CDR1 is MNHEY, CDR2 SVGAGI, per germline. V lost 4 bases, J lost 0 bases, and 6 bases lay in between.

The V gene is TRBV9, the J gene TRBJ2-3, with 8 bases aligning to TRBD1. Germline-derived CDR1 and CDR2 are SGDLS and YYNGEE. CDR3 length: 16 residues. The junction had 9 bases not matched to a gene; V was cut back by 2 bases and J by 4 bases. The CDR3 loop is CASSVEPAGGADTQYF. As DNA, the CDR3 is TGTGCCAGCAGCGTGGAACCCGCAGGGGGCGCAGATACGCAGTATTTT.

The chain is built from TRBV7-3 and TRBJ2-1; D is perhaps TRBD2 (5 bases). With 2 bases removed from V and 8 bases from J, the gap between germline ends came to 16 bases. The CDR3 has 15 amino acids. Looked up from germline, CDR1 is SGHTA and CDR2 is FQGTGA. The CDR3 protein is CASSLGRRTRDEQFF. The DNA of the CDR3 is TGTGCCAGCAGCTTAGGGCGTCGCACGAGGGATGAGCAGTTCTTC.

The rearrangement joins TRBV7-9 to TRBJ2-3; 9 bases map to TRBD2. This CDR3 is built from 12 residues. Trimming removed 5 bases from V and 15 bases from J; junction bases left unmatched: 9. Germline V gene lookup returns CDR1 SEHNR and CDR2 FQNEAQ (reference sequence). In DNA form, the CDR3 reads TGTGCCAGCAGCCCAATACCGGGACTAGCCTATTTT. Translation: CASSPIPGLAYF.

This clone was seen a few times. The CDR3 loop is CASSRTSNQPQHF. The CDR3, as DNA: TGTGCCAGCAGCCGGACAAGCAATCAGCCCCAGCATTTT. The rearrangement uses TRBV7-8 and TRBJ1-5; possible D gene TRBD1, 5 bases. The CDR3 covers 13 residues. Germline loops: CDR1 SGHVS, CDR2 FQNEAQ. V gave up 5 bases and J gave up 1 base, with 6 bases separating them.

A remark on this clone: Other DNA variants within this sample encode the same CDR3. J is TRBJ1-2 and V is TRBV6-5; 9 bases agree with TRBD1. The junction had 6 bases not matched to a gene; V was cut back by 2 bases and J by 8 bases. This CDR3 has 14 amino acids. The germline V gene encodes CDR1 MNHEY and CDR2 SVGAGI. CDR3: CASSYTGQGAGYTF. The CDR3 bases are TGTGCCAGCAGTTACACGGGACAGGGAGCCGGCTACACCTTC.

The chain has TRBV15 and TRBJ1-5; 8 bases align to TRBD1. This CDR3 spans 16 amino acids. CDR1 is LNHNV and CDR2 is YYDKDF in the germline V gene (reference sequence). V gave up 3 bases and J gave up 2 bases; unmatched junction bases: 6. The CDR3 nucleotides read TGTGCCACCAGCAGTAACAGGGGGTCGGGCAATCAGCCCCAGCATTTT. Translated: CATSSNRGSGNQPQHF.

In DNA form, the CDR3 reads TGTGCCAGCAGCTCCCGAGGGACAGGCCGCTACGAGCAGTACTTC. It specifies CASSSRGTGRYEQYF. This chain connects TRBV5-4 to TRBJ2-7; 8 positions agree with TRBD1. CDR1 is SGHNT, CDR2 YYREEE, per germline (reference sequence). This CDR3 region has 15 residues. With V trimmed by 3 bases and J by 3 bases, 8 bases remained unmatched.

The CDR3 DNA follows: TGTGCCAGCAGCTTAGGATCGCAACAGAATGAAAAACTGTTTTTT. This gives the protein CASSLGSQQNEKLFF. The chain uses TRBV7-9 and TRBJ1-4; D remains ambiguous. This CDR3 contains 15 residues. CDR1 is SEHNR and CDR2 is FQNEAQ in the germline V gene (reference sequence). The V and J ends lost 1 base and 5 bases respectively, with 11 bases between them.

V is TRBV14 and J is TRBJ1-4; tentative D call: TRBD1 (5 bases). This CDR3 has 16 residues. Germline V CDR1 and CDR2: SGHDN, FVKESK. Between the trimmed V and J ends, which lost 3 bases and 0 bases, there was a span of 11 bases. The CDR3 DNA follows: TGTGCCAGCAGCCAGGGGCCATTTGCAACTAATGAAAAACTGTTTTTT. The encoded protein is CASSQGPFATNEKLFF.

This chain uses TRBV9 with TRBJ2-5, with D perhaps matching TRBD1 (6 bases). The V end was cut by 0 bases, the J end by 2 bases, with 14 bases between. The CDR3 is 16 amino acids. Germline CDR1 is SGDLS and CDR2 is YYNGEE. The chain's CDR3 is CASSVGQGPGQETQYF. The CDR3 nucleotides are TGTGCCAGCAGCGTAGGTCAGGGGCCGGGGCAAGAGACCCAGTACTTC.

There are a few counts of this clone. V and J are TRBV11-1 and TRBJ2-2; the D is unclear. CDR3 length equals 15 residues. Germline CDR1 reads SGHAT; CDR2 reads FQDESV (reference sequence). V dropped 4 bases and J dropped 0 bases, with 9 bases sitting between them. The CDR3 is CASSYVTANTGELFF. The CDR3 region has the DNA TGTGCCAGCAGCTATGTTACGGCGAACACCGGGGAGCTGTTTTTT.

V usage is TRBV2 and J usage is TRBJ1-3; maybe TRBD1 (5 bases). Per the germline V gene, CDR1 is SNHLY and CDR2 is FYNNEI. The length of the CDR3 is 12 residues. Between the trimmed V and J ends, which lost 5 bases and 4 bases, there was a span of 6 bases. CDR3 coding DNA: TGTGCCAGCAGTAACAGGGGAAACACCATATATTTT. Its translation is CASSNRGNTIYF.

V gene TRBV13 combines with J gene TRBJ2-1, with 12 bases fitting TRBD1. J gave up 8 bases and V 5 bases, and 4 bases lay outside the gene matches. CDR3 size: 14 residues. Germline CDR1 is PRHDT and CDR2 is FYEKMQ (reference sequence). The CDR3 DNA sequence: TGTGCCAGCAGCGCTGGGACAGGGGGCGATGAGCAGTTCTTC. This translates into CASSAGTGGDEQFF.

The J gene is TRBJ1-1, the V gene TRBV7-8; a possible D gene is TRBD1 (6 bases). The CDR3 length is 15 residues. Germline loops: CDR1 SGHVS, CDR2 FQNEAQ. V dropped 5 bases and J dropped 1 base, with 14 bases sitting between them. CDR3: CASSPSGHPNTEAFF. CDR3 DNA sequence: TGTGCCAGCAGCCCGTCGGGACACCCGAACACTGAAGCTTTCTTT. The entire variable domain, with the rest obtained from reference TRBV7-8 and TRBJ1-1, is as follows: GAGVSQSPRYKVAKRGQDVALRCDPISGHVSLFWYQQALGQGPEFLTYFQNEAQLDKSGLPSDRFFAERPEGSVSTLKIQRTQQEDSAVYLCASSPSGHPNTEAFFGQGTRLTVV.